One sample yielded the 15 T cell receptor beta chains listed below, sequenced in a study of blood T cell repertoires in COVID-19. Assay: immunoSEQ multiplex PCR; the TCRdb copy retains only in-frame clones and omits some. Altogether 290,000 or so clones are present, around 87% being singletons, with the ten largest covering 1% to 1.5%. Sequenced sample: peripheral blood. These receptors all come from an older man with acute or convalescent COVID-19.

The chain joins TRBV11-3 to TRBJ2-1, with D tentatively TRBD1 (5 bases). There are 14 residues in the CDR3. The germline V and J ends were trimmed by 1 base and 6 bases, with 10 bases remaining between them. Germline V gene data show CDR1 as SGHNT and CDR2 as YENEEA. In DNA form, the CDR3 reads TGTGCCAGCAGCTTAGGGCAGGGCGGCAATGAGCAGTTCTTC. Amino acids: CASSLGQGGNEQFF.

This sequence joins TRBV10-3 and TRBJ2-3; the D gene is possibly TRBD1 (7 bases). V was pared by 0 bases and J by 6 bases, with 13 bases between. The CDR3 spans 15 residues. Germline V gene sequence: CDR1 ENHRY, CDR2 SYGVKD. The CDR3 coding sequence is TGTGCCATCAGTGAGTCGAACAGGGGAGGCGATACGCAGTATTTT. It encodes CAISESNRGGDTQYF.

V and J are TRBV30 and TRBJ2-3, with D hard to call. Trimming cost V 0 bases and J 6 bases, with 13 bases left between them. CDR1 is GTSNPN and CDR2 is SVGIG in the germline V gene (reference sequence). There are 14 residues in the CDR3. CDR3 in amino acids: CAWSVQGGRDTQYF. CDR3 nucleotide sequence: TGTGCCTGGAGTGTACAAGGCGGTAGGGATACGCAGTATTTT.

CDR3 loop: CASSLGQRFNQPQHF. For the CDR3, the DNA is TGTGCCAGCAGTTTGGGACAGAGATTCAATCAGCCCCAGCATTTT. V is TRBV28 and J is TRBJ1-5; TRBD1 agrees at 7 bases. The V gene end was trimmed by 3 bases and the J gene end by 3 bases; junction bases not matched to a gene: 5. The CDR3 has 15 amino acids. Germline CDR1 MDHEN, CDR2 SYDVKM. Filled out from reference TRBV28 and TRBJ1-5, the complete variable domain reads DVKVTQSSRYLVKRTGEKVFLECVQDMDHENMFWYRQDPGLGLRLIYFSYDVKMKEKGDIPEGYSVSREKKERFSLILESASTNQTSMYLCASSLGQRFNQPQHFGDGTRLSIL.

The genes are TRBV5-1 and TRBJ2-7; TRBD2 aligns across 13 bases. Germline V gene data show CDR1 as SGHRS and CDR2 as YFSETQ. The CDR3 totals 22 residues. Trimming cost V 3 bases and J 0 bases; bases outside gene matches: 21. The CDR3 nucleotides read TGCGCCAGCAGCTATGGGAGTGGCACAGGACTAGCGGGAGTAAGTTCCTCCTACGAGCAGTACTTC. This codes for CASSYGSGTGLAGVSSSYEQYF.

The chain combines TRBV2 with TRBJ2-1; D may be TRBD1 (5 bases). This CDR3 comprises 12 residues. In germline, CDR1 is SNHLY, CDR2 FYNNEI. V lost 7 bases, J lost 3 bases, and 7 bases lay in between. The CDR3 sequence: CASKGDYNEQFF. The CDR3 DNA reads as TGTGCCAGCAAAGGGGACTACAATGAGCAGTTCTTC. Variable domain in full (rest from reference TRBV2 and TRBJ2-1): EPEVTQTPSHQVTQMGQEVILRCVPISNHLYFYWYRQILGQKVEFLVSFYNNEISEKSEIFDDQFSVERPDGSNFTLKIRSTKLEDSAMYFCASKGDYNEQFFGPGTRLTVL.

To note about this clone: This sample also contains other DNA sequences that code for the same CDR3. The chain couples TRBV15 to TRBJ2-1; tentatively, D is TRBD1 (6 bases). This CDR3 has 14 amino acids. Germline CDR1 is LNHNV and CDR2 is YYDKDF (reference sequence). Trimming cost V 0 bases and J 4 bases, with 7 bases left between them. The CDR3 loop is CATSRDRGYNEQFF. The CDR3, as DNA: TGTGCCACCAGCAGAGACAGGGGTTACAATGAGCAGTTCTTC.

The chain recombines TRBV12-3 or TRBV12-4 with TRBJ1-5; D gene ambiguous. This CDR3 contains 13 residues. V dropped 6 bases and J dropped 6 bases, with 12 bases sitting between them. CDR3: CASRRGGVQPQHF. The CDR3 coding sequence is TGTGCCAGCAGGCGGGGAGGAGTTCAGCCCCAGCATTTT.

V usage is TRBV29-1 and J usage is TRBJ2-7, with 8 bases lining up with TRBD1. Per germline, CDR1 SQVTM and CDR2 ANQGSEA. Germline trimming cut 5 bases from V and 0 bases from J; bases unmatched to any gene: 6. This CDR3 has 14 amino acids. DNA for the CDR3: TGCAGCGTTACCCGGACAGGGAGCTCCTACGAGCAGTACTTC. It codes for CSVTRTGSSYEQYF.

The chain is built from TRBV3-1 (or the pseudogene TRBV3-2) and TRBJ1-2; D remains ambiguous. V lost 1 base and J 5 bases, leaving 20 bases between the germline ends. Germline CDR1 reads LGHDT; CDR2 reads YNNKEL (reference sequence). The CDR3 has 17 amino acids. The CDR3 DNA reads TGTGCCAGCAGCCAAGGAGGAGGGCAACTGATACGGTATGGCTACACCTTC. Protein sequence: CASSQGGGQLIRYGYTF.

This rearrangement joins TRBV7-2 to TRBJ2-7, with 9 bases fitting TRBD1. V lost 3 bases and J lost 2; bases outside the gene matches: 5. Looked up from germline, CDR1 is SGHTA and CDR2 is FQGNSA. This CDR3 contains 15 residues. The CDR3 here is CASSFGTGTAYEQYF. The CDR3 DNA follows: TGTGCCAGCAGCTTTGGGACAGGGACCGCCTACGAGCAGTACTTC.

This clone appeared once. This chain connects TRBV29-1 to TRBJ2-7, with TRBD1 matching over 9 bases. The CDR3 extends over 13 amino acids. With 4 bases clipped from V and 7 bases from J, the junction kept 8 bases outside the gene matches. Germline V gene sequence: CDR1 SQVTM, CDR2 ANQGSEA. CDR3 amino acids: CSVASGTGREQYF. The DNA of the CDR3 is TGCAGCGTTGCCTCCGGGACAGGGAGGGAGCAGTACTTC.

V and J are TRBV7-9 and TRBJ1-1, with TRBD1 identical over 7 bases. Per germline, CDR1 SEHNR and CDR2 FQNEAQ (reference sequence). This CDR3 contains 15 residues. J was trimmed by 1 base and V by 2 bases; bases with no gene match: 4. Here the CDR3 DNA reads TGTGCCAGCAGCTTACGGACAGGCAAGAACACTGAAGCTTTCTTT. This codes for CASSLRTGKNTEAFF. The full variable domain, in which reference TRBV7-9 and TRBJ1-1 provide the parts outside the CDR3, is DTGVSQNPRHKITKRGQNVTFRCDPISEHNRLYWYRQTLGQGPEFLTYFQNEAQLEKSRLLSDRFSAERPKGSFSTLEIQRTEQGDSAMYLCASSLRTGKNTEAFFGQGTRLTVV.

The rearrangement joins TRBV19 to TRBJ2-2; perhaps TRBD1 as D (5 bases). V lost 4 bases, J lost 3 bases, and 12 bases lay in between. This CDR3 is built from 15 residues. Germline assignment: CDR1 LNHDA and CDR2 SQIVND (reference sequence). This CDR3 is CASSTTEVYTGELFF. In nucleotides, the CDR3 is TGTGCCAGTAGTACGACAGAGGTGTACACCGGGGAGCTGTTTTTT.

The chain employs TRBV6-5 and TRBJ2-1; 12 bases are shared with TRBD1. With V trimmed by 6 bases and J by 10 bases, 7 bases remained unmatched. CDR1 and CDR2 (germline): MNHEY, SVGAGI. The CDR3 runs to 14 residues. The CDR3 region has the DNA TGTGCCAGCAGCTTGGGACAGGGGGCCCACGAGCAGTTCTTC. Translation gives CASSLGQGAHEQFF.